This T cell receptor beta chain was sequenced during a study of cytomegalovirus exposure and HLA in healthy donors. Points from the study as a whole: Available immune exposure information covered CMV serostatus only.

Points on this clone: As yet, its antigen is unknown.

V was pared by 5 bases and J by 4 bases, with 11 bases of the junction left unmatched. Germline values: CDR1 MNHEY, CDR2 SVGAGI. This CDR3 has 15 amino acids. PCR was performed using 60 Vbeta and 13 Jbeta primers. The method was immunoSEQ multiplex PCR; TCRdb's version includes in-frame clones alone and lacks a portion of them. The sample shows over 100,000 clones, under 90% of them seen only once. The clonotype originates from a woman younger than 45 in good health and CMV-seronegative. The sequenced material came from PBMCs. The V call is TRBV6-5, the J call TRBJ2-7; TRBD2 matches at 7 bases. The CDR3 loop is CASSSLERGPYEQYF. The CDR3, as DNA: TGTGCCAGCAGTAGTTTGGAGCGGGGACCATACGAGCAGTACTTC.